Shown below are 2 T cell receptor beta chains from a single sample sequenced in a study of T cell repertoires in cytomegalovirus infection. A single record per CDR3 protein comes from TCRdb applying MiXCR to the reads. Seen here are approximately 700,000 distinct CDR3 sequences, 35% observed once, and the top ten hold 2.8%. Sequencing was carried out using PBMCs. The receptors come from a human donor in good health (CMV status not recorded). Some clones in this sample may be carry-over from other donors' samples.

This clonotype was seen a handful of times. The chain carries TRBV6-5 and TRBJ2-3; D uncertain. Germline CDR1 MNHEY, CDR2 SVGAGI. V was clipped by 2 bases and J by 2 bases, with 8 bases between them. CDR3 length: 14 amino acids. The CDR3 protein is CASSYQRSTDTQYF. DNA for the CDR3: TGTGCCAGCAGTTACCAGAGATCCACAGATACGCAGTATTTT.

The chain combines TRBV27 with TRBJ2-4, with 13 nucleotides matching TRBD2. From germline, CDR1 is MNHEY and CDR2 SMNVEV (reference sequence). V dropped 3 bases and J dropped 0; count of bases not matched to a gene: 5. The CDR3 spans 18 residues. The CDR3 spells CASSFQGLAGIAKNIQYF. The CDR3 DNA reads as TGTGCCAGCAGTTTCCAGGGACTAGCGGGAATAGCCAAAAACATTCAGTACTTC.